One and the same sample provided the 2 T cell receptor beta chains below, sequenced in a study of response to subunit inactivated influenza vaccine. TCRdb re-analysed the RT-PCR reads in MiXCR, keeping a single row per CDR3 protein. The sample holds around 750,000 distinct CDR3 sequences, around 21% seen once. Sequencing used PBMCs from blood, obtained around 5 days after vaccination. All receptors derive from a man aged 50-59 years who received an inactivated influenza vaccine.

This chain connects TRBV10-3 to TRBJ1-2; TRBD1 matches at 10 bases. The CDR3 length is 14 residues. CDR1 and CDR2 (germline): ENHRY, SYGVKD. The ends lost 11 bases at V and 7 bases at J; junction bases unmatched: 13. CDR3 amino acids: CAVLRPGQGIGYTF. The DNA for the CDR3 is TGTGCCGTCCTCCGTCCGGGACAGGGGATTGGCTACACCTTC.

This clonotype was counted at least ten times. The rearrangement joins TRBV28 to TRBJ2-7, with 9 positions matching TRBD2. The CDR3 sequence is 13 residues long. With V trimmed by 9 bases and J by 1 base, 4 bases remained unmatched. Germline V gene lookup returns CDR1 MDHEN and CDR2 SYDVKM. The CDR3 spells CASQAGGSYEQYF. In DNA, the CDR3 is TGTGCCAGTCAAGCGGGAGGATCCTACGAGCAGTACTTC.